One sample yielded the 9 T cell receptor beta chains listed below, sequenced in a study of cytomegalovirus exposure and HLA in healthy donors. Use of 60 Vbeta and 13 Jbeta primers characterized the PCR. Here immunoSEQ multiplex PCR was the method, and the copy in TCRdb shows in-frame clones only, minus some. Of 100,000 or so clones in the sample, approximately 11% were seen once. Sequenced material: PBMCs. The receptors were gathered from a man aged 35 to 55 in good health and CMV-seropositive.

A few counts support this clone. The J gene is TRBJ2-1, the V gene TRBV9, with 12 bases aligning to TRBD1. The V gene's germline CDR1 is SGDLS and CDR2 YYNGEE. With 2 bases clipped from V and 7 bases from J, the junction kept 7 bases outside the gene matches. The CDR3 totals 16 residues. The CDR3 sequence is CASSVNPGQGANEQFF. CDR3 DNA: TGTGCCAGCAGCGTTAACCCGGGACAGGGGGCAAATGAGCAGTTCTTC.

This chain links TRBV11-2 with TRBJ2-7, with 8 positions matching TRBD2. The length of the CDR3 is 16 residues. V lost 0 bases, J lost 3 bases, and 7 bases stayed unmatched. CDR1 SGHAT and CDR2 FQNNGV come from the germline V gene. CDR3 in amino acids: CASSLDLTSGLYEQYF. As DNA, the CDR3 is TGTGCCAGCAGCTTAGATCTAACTAGCGGCCTCTACGAGCAGTACTTC.

Only a few counts were recorded for this clone. The chain is built from TRBV18 and TRBJ2-7, with D possibly TRBD1 on 6 matching bases. V lost 3 bases and J lost 5, with 11 bases in between. In germline, CDR1 is KGHSH, CDR2 LQKENI. There are 13 residues in the CDR3. The CDR3 protein is CASSPDRSHEQYF. DNA of the CDR3: TGTGCCAGCTCACCCGACAGGTCCCACGAGCAGTACTTC.

This clone appeared a few times. The chain couples TRBV7-2 to TRBJ1-1; 7 nucleotides agree with TRBD1. Germline V gene lookup returns CDR1 SGHTA and CDR2 FQGNSA. CDR3 length: 13 amino acids. J lost 3 bases, V lost 5 bases, and 3 bases had no gene match. Written as DNA, the CDR3 is TGTGCCAGCAGCCAGGGACAGTACACTGAAGCTTTCTTT. Translation gives CASSQGQYTEAFF.

This chain uses TRBV18 with TRBJ2-6; the match to TRBD2 covers 10 bases. V was clipped by 2 bases and J by 0 bases; unmatched bases: 4. Germline assignment: CDR1 KGHSH and CDR2 LQKENI. The CDR3 loop spans 18 amino acids. The CDR3 protein is CASSPTGLATSGANVLTF. The CDR3 region has the DNA TGTGCCAGCTCACCAACGGGACTAGCGACCTCTGGGGCCAACGTCCTGACTTTC. Supplemented by reference TRBV18 and TRBJ2-6, the full variable domain reads NAGVMQNPRHLVRRRGQEARLRCSPMKGHSHVYWYRQLPEEGLKFMVYLQKENIIDESGMPKERFSAEFPKEGPSILRIQQVVRGDSAAYFCASSPTGLATSGANVLTFGAGSRLTVL.

The V gene is TRBV19, the J gene TRBJ1-1, with a tentative D call TRBD1 (6 bases). V was clipped by 3 bases and J by 11 bases, with 13 bases between them. This CDR3 has 12 amino acids. Germline-derived CDR1 and CDR2 are LNHDA and SQIVND (reference sequence). The CDR3 DNA reads as TGTGCCAGTAGTATGCAGGGGAACGCGGCTTTCTTT. Translation gives CASSMQGNAAFF.

Turning to this clone: One end of the junction does not line up with germline, which may come from a read error. This rearrangement joins TRBV19 to TRBJ2-3; TRBD1 matches 8 bases. CDR1 is LNHDA and CDR2 is SQIVND in the germline V gene (reference sequence). This CDR3 contains 15 residues. The DNA of the CDR3 is TGTGCCAGTAGTATGCTTTCCAGGGGGCAAGATACGCGGTATTTT. It codes for CASSMLSRGQDTRYF.

The genes are TRBV27 and TRBJ1-1; D unclear. The CDR3 sequence is 13 residues long. The V gene's germline CDR1 is MNHEY and CDR2 SMNVEV (reference sequence). V was shortened by 5 bases and J by 1 base, with 8 bases between the two germline ends. This CDR3 is CASSRRENTEAFF. CDR3 sequence (DNA): TGTGCCAGCAGTCGACGGGAGAACACTGAAGCTTTCTTT.

The rearrangement uses TRBV6-1 and TRBJ2-1; D is ambiguous. Per germline, CDR1 MNHNS and CDR2 SASEGT. CDR3 length: 12 residues. With 1 base removed from V and 8 bases from J, the gap between germline ends came to 6 bases. The CDR3 DNA is TGTGCCAGCAGTGAAGTCAGGCATGAGCAGTTCTTC. It is translated as CASSEVRHEQFF.